Below are 10 T cell receptor beta chains sequenced from a single sample in a study of T cell changes during pregnancy in multiple sclerosis (dated by TCRdb to the late 2010s). The library relied on the immunoSEQ multiplex PCR assay. Entries here come from immuneACCESS through TCRdb and include only in-frame sequences with V and J called. Some clones fail to appear in such tables; in the studies checked, an unresolved V gene covers under half of the shortfall, and the cause of the remainder is unknown. The sample yields fewer than 40,000 clones; 89% were counted once. Of the sample, roughly a tenth falls within the top ten clones. The starting material was CD8+ T cells from peripheral blood mononuclear cells, obtained in the second trimester of pregnancy. The receptors shown here come from a female donor with multiple sclerosis, enrolled in a pregnancy study.

V usage is TRBV29-1 and J usage is TRBJ2-3; D possibly corresponds to TRBD2 (5 bases). This CDR3 region has 15 residues. Per the germline V gene, CDR1 is SQVTM and CDR2 is ANQGSEA. Trimming cost V 2 bases and J 0 bases, with 12 bases left between them. CDR3 DNA: TGCAGCGTTGAACGCGGGCAGGCTAGCACAGATACGCAGTATTTT. Encoded protein: CSVERGQASTDTQYF.

The chain joins TRBV6-1 to TRBJ1-6; possible D gene TRBD1, 6 bases. The CDR3 is 15 amino acids. Germline V gene lookup returns CDR1 MNHNS and CDR2 SASEGT. V was pared by 0 bases and J by 9 bases, with 12 bases between. CDR3 in amino acids: CASSEAGGASSPLHF. CDR3 bases: TGTGCCAGCAGTGAAGCGGGGGGGGCAAGTTCACCCCTCCACTTT.

This chain connects TRBV30 to TRBJ1-2; D uncertain. CDR3 length: 11 amino acids. With 3 bases removed from V and 5 bases from J, the gap between germline ends came to 7 bases. Germline lookup yields CDR1 GTSNPN and CDR2 SVGIG (reference sequence). The CDR3 bases are TGTGCCTGGAGAGTCGGGTATGGCTACACCTTC. This gives the protein CAWRVGYGYTF.

The V gene is TRBV13, the J gene TRBJ2-7; no reliable D call. Germline V CDR1 and CDR2: PRHDT, FYEKMQ (reference sequence). Trimming left V 2 bases short and J 5 bases short, with 4 bases between. The CDR3 runs 11 residues. The CDR3: CASSLSDEQYF. CDR3 in DNA: TGTGCCAGCAGCTTATCCGACGAGCAGTACTTC. Variable domain in full (rest from reference TRBV13 and TRBJ2-7): AAGVIQSPRHLIKEKRETATLKCYPIPRHDTVYWYQQGPGQDPQFLISFYEKMQSDKGSIPDRFSAQQFSDYHSELNMSSLELGDSALYFCASSLSDEQYFGPGTRLTVT.

The gene calls are TRBV19 and TRBJ2-7, with a weak D call TRBD2 (7 bases). The CDR3 is made up of 15 amino acids. The germline V and J ends were trimmed by 8 bases and 3 bases, with 20 bases remaining between them. The germline CDR1 and CDR2 sequences are LNHDA and SQIVND (reference sequence). The CDR3 DNA follows: TGTGCCAGTTCACTTGGCTGGAGGGGGGGCTACGAGCAGTACTTC. Residues: CASSLGWRGGYEQYF.

This rearrangement joins TRBV28 to TRBJ2-7; the match to TRBD2 covers 9 bases. From germline, CDR1 is MDHEN and CDR2 SYDVKM. The CDR3 contains 12 residues. The junction had 5 bases not matched to a gene; V was cut back by 8 bases and J by 6 bases. Written as DNA, the CDR3 is TGTGCCAGCGGTAGCGGGAGCCTCGAGCAGTACTTC. It is translated as CASGSGSLEQYF.

V gene TRBV9 combines with J gene TRBJ2-3; 11 nucleotides line up with TRBD2. CDR1 is SGDLS, CDR2 YYNGEE, per germline. This CDR3 is 15 amino acids long. Losses at the gene ends were 3 bases for V and 4 bases for J; bases not matched to a gene: 4. The chain's CDR3 is CASSAGLAVADTQYF. The CDR3 DNA reads TGTGCCAGCAGCGCGGGACTAGCGGTGGCAGATACGCAGTATTTT.

The rearrangement links TRBV27 to TRBJ2-3; no clear D. This CDR3 spans 15 amino acids. Germline V lookup: CDR1 MNHEY, CDR2 SMNVEV (reference sequence). Deletions cut 5 bases from V and 4 bases from J, with 16 bases between. The CDR3 loop is CASSPPPMQADTQYF. CDR3 nucleotide sequence: TGTGCCAGCAGTCCCCCCCCGATGCAGGCAGATACGCAGTATTTT.

This clone was seen a single time. The genes are TRBV5-1 and TRBJ2-5; possibly TRBD2 for D (6 bases). The CDR3 runs to 15 residues. Trimming removed 3 bases from V and 3 bases from J, with 15 bases in between. CDR1 and CDR2 (germline): SGHRS, YFSETQ. The CDR3 bases are TGCGCCAGCAGCTCTCGGGGGAGACTAGAAGAGACCCAGTACTTC. Translating gives CASSSRGRLEETQYF.

The rearrangement uses TRBV9 and TRBJ2-1; possible D gene TRBD1, 5 bases. V gave up 3 bases and J gave up 8 bases, with 9 bases separating them. The CDR3 extends over 12 amino acids. The V gene's germline CDR1 is SGDLS and CDR2 YYNGEE. CDR3 in DNA: TGTGCCAGCAGCGCGCAGGGATATGAGCAGTTCTTC. Protein sequence: CASSAQGYEQFF.